Following are 18 T cell receptor beta chains from one sample sequenced in a study of preoperative IRX-2 immunotherapy in early breast cancer. Documented treatment: preoperative locoregional IRX-2 cytokine immunotherapy. Profiling relied on immunoSEQ multiplex PCR, and the TCRdb table lists in-frame clones only, not all of them. The repertoire has roughly 10,000 clones, around 80% of them found once; the top ten carry 5.5% to 6%. The material sequenced was lymph node tissue, taken before IRX-2 immunotherapy. The receptors stem from a human donor with breast cancer.

This clone has a handful of counts. This rearrangement joins TRBV11-3 to TRBJ2-2; the match to TRBD2 covers 13 bases. After removal of 5 bases from V and 4 bases from J, the junction contained 7 bases not matched to a gene. CDR1 is SGHNT, CDR2 YENEEA, per germline. CDR3 length equals 17 residues. The CDR3 nucleotides are TGTGCCAGCAGCGCACGGACTAGCGGGAGAGGCACCGGGGAGCTGTTTTTT. Amino acid sequence: CASSARTSGRGTGELFF.

The rearrangement uses TRBV27 and TRBJ2-1, with 7 bases identical to TRBD2. In germline, CDR1 is MNHEY, CDR2 SMNVEV (reference sequence). The trim removed 0 bases at V and 2 bases at J, leaving 7 bases unmatched. The CDR3 covers 17 residues. This chain's CDR3 is CASSLSTGAGPYNEQFF. The DNA for the CDR3 is TGTGCCAGCAGTTTATCGACCGGAGCGGGACCCTACAATGAGCAGTTCTTC.

This clone is a singleton in its sample. The genes are TRBV30 and TRBJ1-5, with D perhaps matching TRBD1 (6 bases). The CDR3 has 14 residues. Germline V gives CDR1 GTSNPN, CDR2 SVGIG (reference sequence). Trimming removed 4 bases at V and 1 base at J, with 11 bases between. As DNA, the CDR3 is TGTGCCTGGACCCCGGACAGCAGCAATCAGCCCCAGCATTTT. This sequence encodes CAWTPDSSNQPQHF.

The rearrangement uses TRBV6-8 and TRBJ2-1; TRBD1 aligns across 9 bases. The CDR3 extends over 16 amino acids. Trimming took 6 bases from V and 7 from J; bases not matched to a gene: 13. Germline V gives CDR1 MNHGY, CDR2 SAAAGT. The CDR3 loop reads CASRQGPGTGRNEQFF. CDR3 DNA sequence: TGTGCCAGCAGGCAAGGGCCCGGGACAGGGAGGAATGAGCAGTTCTTC.

The genes are TRBV6-8 and TRBJ2-1; TRBD2 agrees at 7 bases. CDR1 is MNHGY, CDR2 SAAAGT, per germline. V shed 5 bases, J shed 5 bases, and the junction held 9 bases outside the gene matches. CDR3 length: 15 amino acids. The CDR3 region is CASSRPVRENNEQFF. The CDR3 DNA follows: TGTGCCAGCAGTCGCCCTGTGCGGGAGAACAATGAGCAGTTCTTC.

The chain combines TRBV6-8 with TRBJ1-4; weak D call: TRBD1 (5 bases). The ends were cut back, 2 bases at V and 3 bases at J, with 10 bases in the middle. The CDR3 is made up of 15 amino acids. Germline loops: CDR1 MNHGY, CDR2 SAAAGT. The CDR3 region has the DNA TGTGCCAGCAGTTACGGCAGGGTGCCTAATGAAAAACTGTTTTTT. Encoded protein: CASSYGRVPNEKLFF.

The rearrangement joins TRBV18 to TRBJ2-1; 11 bases fit TRBD2. The CDR3 contains 16 residues. Germline trimming cut 6 bases from V and 9 bases from J; bases unmatched to any gene: 13. The germline V gene has CDR1 KGHSH and CDR2 LQKENI. The DNA for the CDR3 is TGTGCCAGCTCCCCGTCGACTAGCGGGACATATACTGAGCAGTTCTTC. Translated: CASSPSTSGTYTEQFF.

This chain links TRBV19 with TRBJ2-2; 11 nucleotides align to TRBD2. J gave up 7 bases and V 6 bases, and 7 bases lay outside the gene matches. Germline loops: CDR1 LNHDA, CDR2 SQIVND (reference sequence). The CDR3 has 15 amino acids. The DNA for the CDR3 is TGTGCCAGTAGATTTTTAGCGGGAGGGATCGGGGAGCTGTTTTTT. Amino acids: CASRFLAGGIGELFF.

The J gene is TRBJ2-1, the V gene TRBV12-2; TRBD1 is the table's D call, not checked against the DNA. TRBV12-2 is described as a pseudogene. The length of the CDR3 is 17 residues. The CDR3, as DNA: TGTGCAAGTCGCCTCAAACAGCGGGACAGGGACTACAATGAGCAGTTCTTC. Its protein product is CASRLKQRDRDYNEQFF.

The rearrangement links TRBV6-8 to TRBJ1-2; 8 bases line up with TRBD1. Germline CDR1 reads MNHGY; CDR2 reads SAAAGT. The CDR3 is 16 amino acids. J lost 5 bases, V lost 6 bases, and 14 bases had no gene match. The CDR3 spells CASRLGQVEGFYGYTF. DNA of the CDR3: TGTGCCAGCAGGTTGGGACAGGTCGAGGGATTTTATGGCTACACCTTC.

The chain recombines TRBV6-8 with TRBJ1-1; TRBD1 matches at 7 bases. V lost 10 bases, J lost 5 bases, and 10 bases stayed unmatched. The germline gives CDR1 MNHGY, CDR2 SAAAGT. The CDR3 is 13 residues long. CDR3 protein: CATARGLGTEAFF. The CDR3 DNA reads as TGTGCCACCGCTAGGGGGCTTGGAACTGAAGCTTTCTTT.

The chain carries TRBV18 and TRBJ1-2, with D uncertain. With 1 base removed from V and 4 bases from J, the gap between germline ends came to 13 bases. The CDR3 has 15 residues. Germline CDR1 is KGHSH and CDR2 is LQKENI. For the CDR3, the DNA is TGTGCCAGCTCACCACGGGCAGGAGAGGGCTATGGCTACACCTTC. Protein product: CASSPRAGEGYGYTF.

The J gene is TRBJ2-3, the V gene TRBV18, with D unclear. Trimming took off 3 bases at V and 2 bases at J, with 12 bases between the two ends. This CDR3 spans 15 amino acids. Germline-derived CDR1 and CDR2 are KGHSH and LQKENI. CDR3 nucleotide sequence: TGTGCCAGCTCACCGTCAGGCCCTGTCACAGATACGCAGTATTTT. Translating gives CASSPSGPVTDTQYF.

CDR3 bases: TGTGCCAGCAGTGCCGAGGGAGGATACAATCAGCCCCAGCATTTT. It yields the protein CASSAEGGYNQPQHF. The gene calls are TRBV6-8 and TRBJ1-5; D gene ambiguous. V was cut by 5 bases and J by 3 bases, with 14 bases left in between. From germline, CDR1 is MNHGY and CDR2 SAAAGT. The CDR3 sequence is 15 residues long.

J is TRBJ1-1 and V is TRBV5-1, with TRBD1 matching over 8 bases. Germline V lookup: CDR1 SGHRS, CDR2 YFSETQ. The V segment lost 4 bases and the J segment 0 bases; nucleotides outside the gene matches: 8. The CDR3 covers 16 residues. The CDR3 here is CASSRTGINMNTEAFF. In DNA form, the CDR3 reads TGCGCCAGCAGCCGGACAGGGATCAATATGAACACTGAAGCTTTCTTT.

This rearrangement joins TRBV28 to TRBJ1-1; no definite D call. Germline V gives CDR1 MDHEN, CDR2 SYDVKM. The CDR3 runs 13 residues. Trimming left V 2 bases short and J 1 base short, with 5 bases between. This CDR3 is CASSLRGNTEAFF. The CDR3 nucleotides are TGTGCCAGCAGTTTACGGGGGAACACTGAAGCTTTCTTT.

This clone appeared a single time. This chain uses TRBV28 with TRBJ1-2; no clear D. Germline values: CDR1 MDHEN, CDR2 SYDVKM. V was trimmed by 7 bases and J by 8 bases, leaving 14 bases between them. This CDR3 spans 12 amino acids. CDR3 sequence reads: CASTQIFGGYTF. The CDR3 DNA sequence: TGTGCCAGCACCCAAATCTTCGGGGGCTACACCTTC.

The chain recombines TRBV7-6 with TRBJ2-1, with D maybe TRBD2 (5 bases). The CDR3 contains 16 residues. CDR1 and CDR2 from the germline V gene are SGHVS and FNYEAQ. Trimming took off 0 bases at V and 0 bases at J, with 9 bases between the two ends. The chain's CDR3 is CASSLASGNSYNEQFF. As DNA, the CDR3 is TGTGCCAGCAGCTTAGCTTCCGGGAACTCCTACAATGAGCAGTTCTTC.